A selection of T cell receptor beta chains follows, all from one sample in a study of T cells after yellow fever vaccination. One entry per CDR3 protein, called by TCRdb with MiXCR from the 5' RACE reads. There are 150,000 to 200,000 distinct CDR3 sequences in the sample; roughly 8.8% occur only once, and roughly a third lies in the top ten. The sequenced sample was CD8+ T cells sorted from PBMCs, obtained 45 days after the yellow fever booster vaccination. Source of these receptors: a man between 18 and 35 years old who received the YFV17D yellow fever vaccine. Both conserved end residues are part of each CDR3. The D gene is left open where the match is weak. Part of the rows lack a size; the others show once, few, many or a class for expanded clones.

d_call: NA
j_call: TRBJ2-2
clone_size: few
v_call: TRBV5-1
cdr3_aa: CASSLLATGELFF
cdr3_nt: TGCGCCAGCAGCTTGTTGGCCACCGGGGAGCTGTTTTTT

d_call: NA
j_call: TRBJ2-3
clone_size: few
v_call: TRBV9
cdr3_aa: CASSVEGEWVTDTQYF
cdr3_nt: TGTGCCAGCAGCGTAGAAGGGGAGTGGGTCACAGATACGCAGTATTTT

d_call: NA
j_call: TRBJ2-3
clone_size: many
v_call: TRBV4-1
cdr3_aa: CASSQDLRGRKYF
cdr3_nt: TGCGCCAGCAGCCAAGATCTGCGGGGGCGCAAATATTTT

d_call: NA
j_call: TRBJ1-1
clone_size: NA
v_call: TRBV4-1
cdr3_aa: CASRRPGRNTEAFF
cdr3_nt: TGCGCCAGCAGGCGCCCAGGGAGGAACACTGAAGCTTTCTTT

d_call: NA
j_call: TRBJ1-5
clone_size: NA
v_call: TRBV4-3
cdr3_aa: CASSQDPAKPQHF
cdr3_nt: TGCGCCAGCAGCCAAGATCCTGCAAAGCCCCAGCATTTT

d_call: NA
j_call: TRBJ2-7
clone_size: NA
v_call: TRBV19
cdr3_aa: CASSPGVAYEQYF
cdr3_nt: TGTGCCAGTAGTCCGGGGGTGGCCTACGAGCAGTACTTC

d_call: NA
j_call: TRBJ1-1
clone_size: few
v_call: TRBV7-9
cdr3_aa: CASSWSSGRKNTEAFF
cdr3_nt: TGTGCCAGCAGCTGGTCCTCGGGACGGAAGAACACTGAAGCTTTCTTT

d_call: NA
j_call: TRBJ1-5
clone_size: NA
v_call: TRBV6-5
cdr3_aa: CASSYSGRGQPQHF
cdr3_nt: TGTGCCAGCAGTTATTCGGGGAGAGGGCAGCCCCAGCATTTT

d_call: NA
j_call: TRBJ1-1
clone_size: NA
v_call: TRBV6-5
cdr3_aa: CASRHGGNTEAFF
cdr3_nt: TGTGCCAGCAGGCACGGAGGGAACACTGAAGCTTTCTTT

d_call: NA
j_call: TRBJ2-5
clone_size: NA
v_call: TRBV6-6
cdr3_aa: CASSYQETGTRKETQYF
cdr3_nt: TGTGCCAGCAGTTACCAAGAAACCGGGACAAGGAAAGAGACCCAGTACTTC

d_call: NA
j_call: TRBJ1-1
clone_size: NA
v_call: TRBV9
cdr3_aa: CASSVGVQDGTEAFF
cdr3_nt: TGTGCCAGCAGCGTAGGAGTCCAAGACGGCACTGAAGCTTTCTTT

d_call: TRBD2
j_call: TRBJ2-7
clone_size: few
v_call: TRBV27
cdr3_aa: CASSLWVGEGPSSYEQYF
cdr3_nt: TGTGCCAGCAGTTTATGGGTGGGGGAGGGGCCCAGCTCCTACGAGCAGTACTTC

d_call: NA
j_call: TRBJ1-1
clone_size: many
v_call: TRBV5-1
cdr3_aa: CASSPPGKSNMAFF
cdr3_nt: TGCGCCAGCAGCCCCCCGGGCAAGTCTAATATGGCTTTCTTT

d_call: NA
j_call: TRBJ2-5
clone_size: few
v_call: TRBV6-2/TRBV6-3
cdr3_aa: CASLGIQETQYF
cdr3_nt: TGTGCCAGCCTTGGTATCCAAGAGACCCAGTACTTC

d_call: NA
j_call: TRBJ1-6
clone_size: NA
v_call: TRBV20-1
cdr3_aa: CSARDFVDSGFSPLHF
cdr3_nt: TGCAGTGCTAGAGATTTTGTGGATTCTGGTTTTTCACCCCTCCACTTT

d_call: NA
j_call: TRBJ2-1
clone_size: NA
v_call: TRBV27
cdr3_aa: CASTPRLVNNEQFF
cdr3_nt: TGTGCCAGCACCCCCCGGCTCGTAAACAATGAGCAGTTCTTC

d_call: NA
j_call: TRBJ2-5
clone_size: NA
v_call: TRBV10-3
cdr3_aa: CAISSNIQGWETQYF
cdr3_nt: TGTGCCATCAGTTCCAACATTCAAGGTTGGGAGACCCAGTACTTC